This TCR beta chain is from a study of T cells in Graves' hyperthyroidism and ophthalmopathy (dated by TCRdb to between 2018 and 2021). About the investigation overall: Peripheral blood was collected at initial diagnosis, before any treatment. TCR V-J signatures able to tell the groups apart were searched for in a discovery cohort of 100 patients, of whom more than 40 had Graves' ophthalmopathy and about 55 had stable Graves' hyperthyroidism. Prospective prediction of ophthalmopathy was tested in an independent validation cohort of 18 hyperthyroidism patients and around 16 patients who later progressed to ophthalmopathy. For training and testing, the 100 or so patients in the discovery cohort were randomly divided in a 7:3 ratio. Thyroid tissue and blood T-cell repertoires from about 6 Graves' hyperthyroidism patients were also compared in the study. After blood sampling, hyperthyroidism patients were treated with methimazole at a starting dose of 30 mg daily, and ophthalmopathy patients were treated with high-dose intravenous methylprednisolone. TCR Vbeta CDR3 sequencing of 120 to 150 peripheral blood samples (fewer than 45 ophthalmopathy, 75 hyperthyroidism and some 17 progressor patients) is reported in the paper.

Moderately to severely active disease, a Clinical Activity Score of at least 3, a NOSPECS grade of at least 4, and a duration under 3 months were present in ophthalmopathy patients. The study excluded patients with uncontrolled infections, other autoimmune diseases, pregnancy or lactation. Diagnoses were based on clinical symptoms, serum thyroxine and TRAb, thyroid ultrasound and orbital computed tomography. PBMCs were isolated from about 9.2 ml of fresh peripheral blood by Ficoll-Paque density gradient centrifugation. Total RNA was extracted with Trizol reagent, and quality was checked on an Agilent 2100 Bioanalyzer. Amplification of TCR beta CDR3 regions was carried out from RNA transcripts. For the first round of RT-PCR on the TCR CDR3, the HTBI primer set was used together with the Qiagen OneStep RT-PCR kit. A second multiplex PCR round built the libraries, followed by size selection and purification. Sequencing of the libraries was done on an Illumina HiSeq2000 using paired-end 100 bp reads. The authors' pipeline ran thus. SOAPnuke was used to process the raw data, throwing out any read that contained adapters or uncalled bases, had a mean Phred below 15, or lacked an exact constant-primer or identifier match. High-quality paired reads were merged using COPE v1.2.5, and each unique nucleotide sequence was defined as a clonotype. MiTCR v1.1 was used to align clonotypes to the IMGT TRBV, TRBD and TRBJ reference segments. Only V-J combinations with frequency above 0.0001, covering about 99% of repertoires, were analysed. A TCS score was defined as the ratio between F50 (clonal expansion) and ExV (chaos), using BLOSUM62-based TCRdist between CDR3 peptides within each V-J. Welch's t-statistics and random forest reduced around 550 V-J features to under 15, which were used in a naive Bayes classifier (R e1071). TCRdb trimmed the raw reads at Q25, called clones with MiXCR and kept productive beta chains. Here each entry gathers all rows of one CDR3 protein and keeps the most common genes and DNA. The V and J calls follow TCRdb's processing rather than the paper's. Here the sample has around 490,000 distinct CDR3 sequences; around 20% occur a single time. Over 45% of the sample rests with the top ten.

On the study overall, not on this receptor specifically: Most expanded thyroid clonotypes (frequency above 0.001) were also detected in blood, suggesting blood repertoires may reflect thyroid immune responses. In validation, progression to ophthalmopathy was predicted by the model with around 70% sensitivity and 72% to 80% specificity, a median of 6.5 months before onset. Ophthalmopathy was separated from stable hyperthyroidism by a 13 V-J signature model, with 85% to 90% sensitivity and 81% to 82% specificity obtained in cross-validation and 80%/75% obtained in testing. No statistical method was used to fix the sample size in advance, and group allocation was not hidden from the investigators.

Concerning this clonotype itself: Its antigen is still unknown. Base qualities are missing; no much larger clone stands one base away.

The germline V gene encodes CDR1 MNHEY and CDR2 SVGEGT. Between the V and J ends, shortened by 0 bases and 4 bases respectively, the junction contains 7 bases. Counted from cysteine to phenylalanine, this CDR3 has 14 amino acids. The only DNA kept is the CDR3, 42 bases in frame from the first base. The clonotype comes from a man aged 40-49 years with Graves' ophthalmopathy. Sequenced material: blood. Rearrangement joined TRBV6-2 or TRBV6-3 to TRBJ1-5; the D gene identity is not certain. Here the CDR3 is given as CASSYSMANQPQHF. The nucleotide sequence reads as follows: TGTGCCAGCAGTTACTCGATGGCGAATCAGCCCCAGCATTTT.